One and the same sample provided the 5 T cell receptor beta chains below, sequenced in a study of identifying expanded T cells in peripheral blood. Profiled with immunoSEQ multiplex PCR; TCRdb holds only in-frame clones, not every one. The sample consists of about 94,000 clones, roughly 88% of them appearing once. The sequenced sample was blood. All receptors derive from a person aged 18 to 75 in good health.

The gene calls are TRBV29-1 and TRBJ1-2; 7 bases match TRBD1. Germline values: CDR1 SQVTM, CDR2 ANQGSEA. V gave up 6 bases and J gave up 0 bases; unmatched junction bases: 7. The length of the CDR3 is 14 residues. The CDR3 region is CSVGRQGPNYGYTF. For the CDR3, the DNA is TGCAGCGTCGGAAGACAGGGTCCTAACTATGGCTACACCTTC.

The chain couples TRBV5-1 to TRBJ2-5; D tentatively fits TRBD1 or TRBD2 (6 bases each). V gave up 4 bases and J gave up 1 base, with 14 bases separating them. Germline V gives CDR1 SGHRS, CDR2 YFSETQ. The CDR3 is 15 residues long. The CDR3 loop reads CASSPGAGTQETQYF. The CDR3 DNA sequence: TGCGCCAGCAGCCCGGGGGCCGGGACCCAAGAGACCCAGTACTTC.

This clone appeared a single time. The chain uses TRBV14 and TRBJ2-3; no clear D. This CDR3 spans 17 amino acids. Per germline, CDR1 SGHDN and CDR2 FVKESK. Trimming left V 4 bases short and J 6 bases short, with 23 bases between. The CDR3 reads CASSLPPSMAAADTQYF. Written as DNA, the CDR3 is TGTGCCAGCAGCCTCCCGCCATCAATGGCGGCGGCGGATACGCAGTATTTT.

This clone came up many times. Other nucleotide sequences from this sample produce the same CDR3. V usage is TRBV7-9 and J usage is TRBJ2-3, with D maybe TRBD2 (5 bases). The CDR3 is made up of 15 amino acids. In germline, CDR1 is SEHNR, CDR2 FQNEAQ (reference sequence). The germline V and J ends were trimmed by 4 bases and 2 bases, with 13 bases remaining between them. CDR3 in amino acids: CASSSREANTDTQYF. The CDR3 DNA reads as TGTGCCAGCAGCTCCCGGGAAGCTAACACAGATACGCAGTATTTT.

The chain links TRBV5-1 to TRBJ2-2; TRBD2 aligns across 9 bases. CDR1 and CDR2 from the germline V gene are SGHRS and YFSETQ. With V trimmed by 9 bases and J by 7 bases, 10 bases remained unmatched. This CDR3 is 14 amino acids long. CDR3 amino acids: CATQAGGRSGELFF. CDR3 nucleotide sequence: TGCGCCACCCAAGCGGGGGGCCGGAGCGGGGAGCTGTTTTTT.